These 18 T cell receptor beta chains were all obtained from the same sample, sequenced in a study of vaccination effects on CD4 cells after COVID-19. Under the ViraFEST assay, PBMC were stimulated with viral peptide pools so that antigen-specific CD4+ T cells expanded. Sequencing was performed afterwards. The culture ran for about 11 days, and then CD4+ T cells were isolated. Between March and December 2020, the person had a SARS-CoV-2 infection that PCR confirmed. All participants had two doses of either the BNT162b2 or mRNA-1273 vaccine. These receptors have no identified antigens. Using immunoSEQ multiplex PCR, the repertoire was profiled, and TCRdb retains in-frame clones only, with some absent. The table records under 15,000 clones, just under 75% of them present only once. This material consisted of CD4+ T cells from PBMCs cultured with HCoV-NL63 spike peptides, taken after COVID-19 vaccination. The receptors originated from a human donor who had a prior SARS-CoV-2 infection.

V usage is TRBV18 and J usage is TRBJ1-2; 8 bases fit TRBD1. Germline CDR1 is KGHSH and CDR2 is LQKENI. V shed 4 bases, J shed 8 bases, and the junction held 9 bases outside the gene matches. This CDR3 has 14 amino acids. The CDR3 bases are TGTGCCAGCTCACTACAGGACAGGGTAGAAGGCTACACCTTC. Residues: CASSLQDRVEGYTF.

The V call is TRBV18, the J call TRBJ2-1; 11 bases agree with TRBD1. With V trimmed by 3 bases and J by 2 bases, 0 bases remained unmatched. This CDR3 has 15 amino acids. CDR1 is KGHSH and CDR2 is LQKENI in the germline V gene. The CDR3: CASSPGQGAYNEQFF. Written as DNA, the CDR3 is TGTGCCAGCTCACCGGGACAGGGGGCCTACAATGAGCAGTTCTTC.

The chain is built from TRBV2 and TRBJ1-1, with D perhaps matching TRBD1 (5 bases). Germline V gene sequence: CDR1 SNHLY, CDR2 FYNNEI. Trimming cost V 6 bases and J 12 bases, with 20 bases left between them. The CDR3 contains 13 residues. CDR3: CASRGLDIGRSFF. DNA for the CDR3: TGTGCCAGCAGGGGACTCGACATAGGGAGATCTTTCTTT.

This clone appeared once. The chain has TRBV27 and TRBJ2-1; 9 positions agree with TRBD2. Losses at the gene ends were 5 bases for V and 0 bases for J; bases not matched to a gene: 8. In germline, CDR1 is MNHEY, CDR2 SMNVEV (reference sequence). The CDR3 covers 17 residues. DNA of the CDR3: TGTGCCAGCAGTCCATCTAGCGGGACCCCCTCCTACAATGAGCAGTTCTTC. Translating gives CASSPSSGTPSYNEQFF.

V gene TRBV2 combines with J gene TRBJ2-3, with 7 bases matching TRBD2. Germline CDR1 reads SNHLY; CDR2 reads FYNNEI. The CDR3 consists of 14 residues. The junction had 10 bases not matched to a gene; V was cut back by 8 bases and J by 5 bases. The CDR3 loop reads CASRRLASGDTQYF. The CDR3 nucleotides read TGTGCCAGCCGCAGACTAGCTAGCGGAGATACGCAGTATTTT.

This chain links TRBV6-5 with TRBJ1-1, with D possibly matching TRBD1 (6 bases). Germline V gene sequence: CDR1 MNHEY, CDR2 SVGAGI. There are 14 residues in the CDR3. V was clipped by 4 bases and J by 1 base, with 10 bases between them. In nucleotides, the CDR3 is TGTGCCAGCAGTTCAATCAGGGGGAACACTGAAGCTTTCTTT. It yields the protein CASSSIRGNTEAFF.

J is TRBJ2-1 and V is TRBV5-4, with D maybe TRBD2 (7 bases). Germline V lookup: CDR1 SGHNT, CDR2 YYREEE (reference sequence). V lost 6 bases to trimming and J lost 1 base, with 17 bases between them. CDR3 length: 16 residues. The CDR3 protein is CASTTGGASSYNEQFF. Here the CDR3 DNA reads TGTGCCAGCACCACTGGGGGGGCCTCTTCCTACAATGAGCAGTTCTTC.

This chain links TRBV5-1 with TRBJ2-5, with a tentative D call TRBD2 (6 bases). Germline CDR1 is SGHRS and CDR2 is YFSETQ. Trimming took 4 bases from V and 4 from J, leaving 11 bases between them. The CDR3 is 13 residues long. CDR3 residues: CASSEVGGETQYF. In DNA form, the CDR3 reads TGCGCCAGCAGCGAGGTGGGAGGAGAGACCCAGTACTTC.

The genes are TRBV5-6 and TRBJ1-5; maybe TRBD1 (5 bases). The CDR3 has 14 amino acids. The V end lost 0 bases, the J end lost 6 bases, and 10 bases lay between the germline ends. Germline CDR1 SGHDT, CDR2 YYEEEE. The chain's CDR3 is CASSLAQGGQPQHF. As DNA, the CDR3 is TGTGCCAGCAGCTTGGCCCAGGGTGGTCAGCCCCAGCATTTT.

V usage is TRBV25-1 and J usage is TRBJ1-2; D perhaps matches TRBD1 (6 bases). The CDR3 is 15 amino acids. The V gene lost 8 bases and the J gene lost 6 bases, with 22 bases spanning the gap. Germline-derived CDR1 and CDR2 are MGHDK and SYGVNS. CDR3 amino acids: CASQRSGGAWDGYTF. CDR3 nucleotides: TGTGCCAGCCAGAGGTCGGGGGGCGCGTGGGATGGCTACACCTTC.

The rearrangement links TRBV7-8 to TRBJ1-1; possibly TRBD1 for D (5 bases). This CDR3 contains 17 residues. V lost 3 bases and J 2 bases, leaving 19 bases between the germline ends. Per the germline V gene, CDR1 is SGHVS and CDR2 is FQNEAQ. CDR3 region: CASSLLGGRLVNTEAFF. Here the CDR3 DNA reads TGTGCCAGCAGCTTGCTCGGGGGAAGACTTGTTAACACTGAAGCTTTCTTT.

The chain links TRBV5-1 to TRBJ2-5; 12 nucleotides line up with TRBD2. The germline V gene has CDR1 SGHRS and CDR2 YFSETQ. The CDR3 length is 18 residues. The V and J ends lost 0 bases and 2 bases, in that order; junction bases with no gene match: 8. The CDR3 is CASSLVSTSGGNQETQYF. DNA for the CDR3: TGCGCCAGCAGCTTGGTATCTACTAGCGGGGGGAATCAAGAGACCCAGTACTTC.

This clone rates as medium-sized. This sequence joins TRBV5-1 and TRBJ2-2, with D unresolved. The CDR3 consists of 15 residues. The germline CDR1 and CDR2 sequences are SGHRS and YFSETQ. The V and J ends lost 1 base and 1 base respectively, with 8 bases between them. The DNA of the CDR3 is TGCGCCAGCAGCTTGTCCCGGCGGAACACCGGGGAGCTGTTTTTT. As protein: CASSLSRRNTGELFF.

The chain recombines TRBV27 with TRBJ2-6; 8 nucleotides align to TRBD2. The CDR3 extends over 19 amino acids. Trimming took 6 bases from V and 0 from J; bases not matched to a gene: 13. The germline V gene has CDR1 MNHEY and CDR2 SMNVEV (reference sequence). The CDR3 loop reads CASSPSGLAGRSGANVLTF. The CDR3 region has the DNA TGTGCCAGCAGCCCTAGTGGGCTAGCGGGCCGCTCTGGGGCCAACGTCCTGACTTTC.

This sequence joins TRBV6-5 and TRBJ2-7; D unclear. Germline CDR1 MNHEY, CDR2 SVGAGI. This CDR3 region has 14 residues. Trimming removed 3 bases at V and 2 bases at J, with 11 bases between. The CDR3, as DNA: TGTGCCAGCAGTTATCATCGGAAGACCTACGAGCAGTACTTC. Translation gives CASSYHRKTYEQYF.

The chain uses TRBV3-1 (or the pseudogene TRBV3-2) and TRBJ2-7; either TRBD1 or TRBD2 may supply D (5 bases each). This CDR3 has 17 residues. Germline V lookup: CDR1 LGHDT, CDR2 YNNKEL (reference sequence). V was cut by 3 bases and J by 3 bases, with 21 bases left in between. In DNA, the CDR3 is TGTGCCAGCAGCCACCTCAAACGGACGGGGACGATCTACGAGCAGTACTTC. Translation gives CASSHLKRTGTIYEQYF.

The rearrangement uses TRBV23-1 and TRBJ2-7; 8 bases agree with TRBD1. TRBV23-1 is classed as an ORF, of uncertain function. CDR3 length: 15 amino acids. V gave up 8 bases and J gave up 4 bases; unmatched junction bases: 13. The CDR3 loop reads CASDLNSGGGYEQYF. The CDR3 DNA reads as TGCGCCAGCGATCTAAACTCAGGGGGCGGGTACGAGCAGTACTTC.

The genes are TRBV7-9 and TRBJ2-6; no reliable D call. Germline values: CDR1 SEHNR, CDR2 FQNEAQ (reference sequence). Trimming removed 1 base from V and 0 bases from J, with 4 bases in between. The CDR3 runs 15 residues. The DNA of the CDR3 is TGTGCCAGCAGCTTAGGGGACTCTGGGGCCAACGTCCTGACTTTC. Its translation: CASSLGDSGANVLTF.